The source of this TCR beta chain is a study of T cell responses to AZD1222 COVID-19 vaccine. The protocol was immunoSEQ multiplex PCR, while the TCRdb copy is restricted to in-frame clones and leaves out a portion. The data contain 160,000 or so clones, more than 80% of them singletons. The CDR3 is made up of 15 amino acids. J was trimmed by 4 bases and V by 3 bases; bases with no gene match: 4. Germline CDR1 LGHNA, CDR2 YNFKEQ. The chain carries TRBV4-2 and TRBJ1-1, with TRBD1 matching 11 bases. The sequences come from peripheral blood, collected 28 days after the second dose of the MenACWY control vaccine. The sequence derives from an adult who received the MenACWY meningococcal vaccine as a control. The CDR3 protein is CASSQSGTGGTEAFF. The DNA of the CDR3 is TGTGCCAGCAGCCAGAGCGGGACAGGGGGCACTGAAGCTTTCTTT.